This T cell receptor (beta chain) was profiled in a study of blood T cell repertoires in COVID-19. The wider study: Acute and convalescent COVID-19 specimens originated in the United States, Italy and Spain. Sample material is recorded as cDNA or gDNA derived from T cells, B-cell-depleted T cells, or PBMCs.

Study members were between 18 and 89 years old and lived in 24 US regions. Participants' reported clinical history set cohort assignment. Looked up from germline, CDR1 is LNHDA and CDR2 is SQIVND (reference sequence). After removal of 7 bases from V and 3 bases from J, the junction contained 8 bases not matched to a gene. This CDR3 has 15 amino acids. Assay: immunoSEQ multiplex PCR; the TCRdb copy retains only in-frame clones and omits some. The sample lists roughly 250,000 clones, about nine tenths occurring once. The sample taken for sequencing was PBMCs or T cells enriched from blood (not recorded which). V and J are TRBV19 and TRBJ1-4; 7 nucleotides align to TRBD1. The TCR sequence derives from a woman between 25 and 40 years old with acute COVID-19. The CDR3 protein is CASKGTVRSNEKLFF. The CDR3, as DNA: TGTGCCAGTAAGGGGACAGTCCGCTCTAATGAAAAACTGTTTTTT.